The T cell receptor beta chain under discussion was sequenced for a study of Ad26.COV2.S vaccination and SARS-CoV-2 variants (dated by TCRdb to 2020 to 2023). Notes on the research overall: Donors in the vaccine arm were drawn from COV1001, a multicentre, randomized, double-blind, placebo-controlled phase I-IIa trial testing Ad26.COV2.S in healthy adults. Trial participants were randomized into five groups of five: low-dose or high-dose Ad26.COV2.S given once or twice, or placebo on both occasions. Throughout the experiments and outcome assessment, investigators stayed blinded to trial group allocation. TCRbeta repertoire sequencing served as the tool for gauging how specific and how broad the SARS-CoV-2-reactive T cell receptors were following Ad26.COV2.S vaccination. Ad26.COV2.S was administered intramuscularly at a dose of 5x10^10 or 1x10^11 viral particles, either as one shot or as two shots given 56 days apart. The TCR-sequenced set comprised about 32 samples: roughly 19 Ad26.COV2.S vaccine recipients, 5 placebo recipients and 8 SARS-CoV-2 convalescent individuals. General conclusions and limits of the study: Spike-specific TCR breadth was higher in Ad26.COV2.S recipients than in placebo recipients (P = 0.0014). Non-spike TCR breadth was comparable between vaccine and placebo recipients, consistent with the vaccine containing only spike. After vaccination, spike-specific CD8+ and CD4+ T cell responses were reported to show substantial breadth. Comparing responses between vaccine doses or regimens was not something the study was powered to do. It was noted by the authors that total T cell responses may have been underestimated by the TCR breadth and depth analyses.

The immunoSEQ Assay was used to sequence TCRbeta CDR3 regions. After extraction, genomic DNA underwent amplification by bias-controlled multiplex PCR, followed by high-throughput sequencing. Regarding the original processing steps: Collapsing and filtering of sequences were performed to quantify the absolute abundance of each unique TCRbeta CDR3 region. T cell fraction was estimated by normalization of TCRbeta template counts to usable DNA, with usable DNA being measured through amplification of reference genes present in all nucleated cells. Repertoire TCRs were annotated as SARS-CoV-2-specific when V gene, CDR3 amino acid sequence and J gene were exactly matched to a known reactive TCR set. The reference SARS-CoV-2 TCR set came from MIRA and was filtered for enrichment in COVID-19-positive ImmuneCODE repertoires, removing public or cross-reactive TCRs. Using the MIRA antigens, annotated TCRs were further analysed by specific ORF or by position within an ORF. Breadth was defined as annotated unique rearrangements over total unique productive rearrangements; depth was the summed frequency of those rearrangements. TCR breadth was compared between groups using two-sided Wilcoxon rank-sum tests. Here the immuneACCESS table is served through TCRdb, limited to in-frame sequences with V and J called. Missing clones are a known gap in these copies; in checked studies unresolved V genes cover under half, and the rest lacks a known reason. The V and J calls and the clone size are those of that table, but D and trimming were determined from the DNA. The sample table shows roughly 700,000 clones, and 80% to 90% are seen once. The ten top clones hold approximately 1.5% of the sample.

As regards this clone: The target of this receptor is not known. No per-base quality is available; no much larger clone lies one base away.

Ends trimmed: V by 5 bases, J by 4 bases; bases unmatched to a gene: 5. CDR1 SEHNR and CDR2 FQNEAQ are derived from the germline V gene (reference sequence). From its cysteine to its phenylalanine, the CDR3 spans 14 amino acids. Only the CDR3 part of the read is kept: 42 bases, read in frame from the first base. The label giving this sample's treatment or condition can be read as: roughly 19 received Ad26.COV2.S at low or high dose, single or two shots; roughly five received placebo; per-sample allocation not given. Repertoires of vaccine and placebo recipients were sequenced from samples collected on day 63 after the first injection. In Cohort 1b, about 27 adults aged 18-55 years were enrolled at a single site in Boston, USA, between 29 July and 7 August 2020. As a vaccine, Ad26.COV2.S was a replication-incompetent adenovirus type 26 vector that expressed a prefusion-stabilized SARS-CoV-2 spike protein derived from the original Wuhan strain.

This receptor was obtained from a person aged 18-60 years who received the Ad26.COV2.S COVID-19 vaccine or a placebo. The sequence is built from TRBV7-9 and TRBJ1-5; 7 junctional bases match TRBD1. Sequenced material: peripheral blood, taken in a trial of Ad26.COV2.S vaccine versus placebo. For the CDR3, the sequence is CASSLGQDNQPQHF. The DNA sequence is given as TGTGCCAGCAGCCTCGGACAGGATAATCAGCCCCAGCATTTT.